A selection of T cell receptor beta chains follows, all from one sample in a study of CD8 T cells in Susac syndrome. One entry per CDR3 protein results from TCRdb running MiXCR on the immunoSEQ multiplex PCR reads. Seen here are approximately 190,000 distinct CDR3 sequences, more than 90% observed once, and the top ten hold 0.098%. The sequencing sample was made of CD4+ T cells from PBMCs. Receptors originate from a human donor with Susac syndrome. CDR3s include the opening cysteine and the closing phenylalanine or tryptophan. The D gene is left open where the match is weak. Size is omitted from some rows. Given values are once, few, many or a class for expanded clones.

J: TRBJ2-7
V: TRBV5-1
size: -
D: -
DNA: TGCGCCAGCAGCTTGAGCTTGGGGGGCTACGAGCAGTACTTC
CDR3: CASSLSLGGYEQYF

J: TRBJ2-2
V: TRBV13
size: -
D: -
DNA: TGTGCCAGCAGCCGACTGGACACCGGGGAGCTGTTTTTT
CDR3: CASSRLDTGELFF

J: TRBJ2-3
V: TRBV7-7
size: once
D: TRBD2
DNA: TGTGCCAGCAGCCTGAGCGGGGGTTTTAGGGATACGCAGTATTTT
CDR3: CASSLSGGFRDTQYF

J: TRBJ2-6
V: TRBV20-1
size: -
D: TRBD1
DNA: TGCAGTGCTGCTTTATTGGACAGGGGCTCTGGGGCCAACGTCCTGACTTTC
CDR3: CSAALLDRGSGANVLTF

J: TRBJ1-1
V: TRBV30
size: -
D: TRBD1
DNA: TGTGCCTGGAGTTACTCACCCCTCGGACAGGGGACTTTCTTT
CDR3: CAWSYSPLGQGTFF

J: TRBJ2-4
V: TRBV20-1
size: -
D: TRBD1
DNA: TGCAGTGCCCAGAGGGCAGGGGGTAGGCTAGCCAAAAACATTCAGTACTTC
CDR3: CSAQRAGGRLAKNIQYF

J: TRBJ2-5
V: TRBV12-3/TRBV12-4
size: -
D: -
DNA: TGTGCCAGCACCTCAACAGTCTTGGGAGTAGGAGAGACCCAGTACTTC
CDR3: CASTSTVLGVGETQYF

J: TRBJ2-7
V: TRBV10-3
size: -
D: TRBD1
DNA: TGTGCCATCGCCGACAGGGGAGGTGTGGACGAGCAGTACTTC
CDR3: CAIADRGGVDEQYF

J: TRBJ2-7
V: TRBV20-1
size: -
D: -
DNA: TGCAGTGCCATCCCGCCGACAGTGGACCGCGGGCAGCAGTACTTC
CDR3: CSAIPPTVDRGQQYF

J: TRBJ2-1
V: TRBV20-1
size: -
D: -
DNA: TGCAGTGCTGTCCGGGACTCCTACAATGAGCAGTTCTTC
CDR3: CSAVRDSYNEQFF

J: TRBJ1-1
V: TRBV5-1
size: -
D: -
DNA: TGCGCCAGCAGCTCGATAACACCGGACACTGAAGCTTTCTTT
CDR3: CASSSITPDTEAFF

J: TRBJ1-6
V: TRBV30
size: -
D: -
DNA: TGTGCCTGGAGCCGCCCGGGGTATTCACCCCTCCACTTT
CDR3: CAWSRPGYSPLHF

J: TRBJ1-1
V: TRBV29-1
size: -
D: -
DNA: TGCAGCGTTGAACGGGCCGTGAACACTGAAGCTTTCTTT
CDR3: CSVERAVNTEAFF

J: TRBJ2-6
V: TRBV7-9
size: -
D: -
DNA: TGTGCCATCACCGACCCGGGACTCATGAGCTCTGGGGCCAACGTCCTGACTTTC
CDR3: CAITDPGLMSSGANVLTF

J: TRBJ2-7
V: TRBV12-3/TRBV12-4
size: -
D: TRBD1
DNA: TGTGCCAGCAGTTTTTCAGGGGGCGGTGAGCAGTACTTC
CDR3: CASSFSGGGEQYF

J: TRBJ1-1
V: TRBV6-2/TRBV6-3
size: -
D: -
DNA: TGTGCCAGCAGTTACTCGAGGCTAGCTGCTTTCTTT
CDR3: CASSYSRLAAFF

J: TRBJ1-3
V: TRBV20-1
size: few
D: -
DNA: TGCAGTGCCGGCTCTGGAAACACCATATATTTT
CDR3: CSAGSGNTIYF

J: TRBJ2-3
V: TRBV4-1
size: once
D: TRBD2
DNA: TGCGCCAGCAGCCGCCGACTAGCGGGAAGCACAGATACGCAGTATTTT
CDR3: CASSRRLAGSTDTQYF

J: TRBJ2-1
V: TRBV30
size: -
D: -
DNA: TGTGCCTGGAGTTTTACAGGGATAGGCTACAATGAGCAGTTCTTC
CDR3: CAWSFTGIGYNEQFF

J: TRBJ2-5
V: TRBV6-5
size: -
D: TRBD2
DNA: TGTGCCAGCAGTTTTCCGGGACTAGAAGGGACCCAGTACTTC
CDR3: CASSFPGLEGTQYF

J: TRBJ1-1
V: TRBV27
size: -
D: -
DNA: TGTGCCAGCAGTTTAAGGGGTGGGAACACTGAAGCTTTCTTT
CDR3: CASSLRGGNTEAFF

J: TRBJ1-2
V: TRBV4-2
size: -
D: -
DNA: TGTGCCAGCAGCCAAGGGGACCAGGCCAATGGCTACACCTTC
CDR3: CASSQGDQANGYTF

J: TRBJ1-5
V: TRBV19
size: -
D: TRBD1
DNA: TGTGCCAGTACCCCAACCAGGGACAGTAATCAGCCCCAGCATTTT
CDR3: CASTPTRDSNQPQHF

J: TRBJ1-3
V: TRBV5-1
size: -
D: -
DNA: TGCGCCAGCGCCGCGGGGGTAGCTGGAAACACCATATATTTT
CDR3: CASAAGVAGNTIYF

J: TRBJ1-6
V: TRBV5-6
size: -
D: -
DNA: TGTGCCAGCAGCCGGAGCAGGGGAGTGCATTCACCCCTCCACTTT
CDR3: CASSRSRGVHSPLHF

J: TRBJ2-5
V: TRBV29-1
size: once
D: -
DNA: TGCAGCGTTGAAGATATCCGGCTTGGGGAGACCCAGTACTTC
CDR3: CSVEDIRLGETQYF